Reported below is one T cell receptor beta chain. Its antigen is unidentified. The data are from a study of blood T cells in healthy people across ages. Per germline, CDR1 LGHNA and CDR2 YSLEER. Losses at the gene ends were 4 bases for V and 1 base for J; bases not matched to a gene: 4. CDR3 length equals 15 residues. The study, taken as a whole, reports: Naive CD4+ cell counts and diversity both ran higher in long-lived than in aged donors.

Primed by a sample-barcoded 5' primer and a J-beta primer mix, a second PCR proceeded for about 6 to 11 cycles. Paired-end reads containing CDR3 totaled no fewer than 2.5 million for each sample. MiXCR, run by TCRdb on the 5' RACE reads, gives a single entry per CDR3 protein. The repertoire holds 650,000 to 800,000 distinct CDR3 sequences, under 55% seen once, with around 21% in the top ten. This sequence was found in a man aged 60 to 75 in good health. The rearrangement links TRBV4-3 to TRBJ1-2, with 9 bases aligning to TRBD1. Sequencing was performed on blood. The chain's CDR3 is CASSLGTGNNYGYTF. In DNA, the CDR3 is TGCGCCAGCAGCCTAGGGACAGGGAATAACTATGGCTACACCTTC.